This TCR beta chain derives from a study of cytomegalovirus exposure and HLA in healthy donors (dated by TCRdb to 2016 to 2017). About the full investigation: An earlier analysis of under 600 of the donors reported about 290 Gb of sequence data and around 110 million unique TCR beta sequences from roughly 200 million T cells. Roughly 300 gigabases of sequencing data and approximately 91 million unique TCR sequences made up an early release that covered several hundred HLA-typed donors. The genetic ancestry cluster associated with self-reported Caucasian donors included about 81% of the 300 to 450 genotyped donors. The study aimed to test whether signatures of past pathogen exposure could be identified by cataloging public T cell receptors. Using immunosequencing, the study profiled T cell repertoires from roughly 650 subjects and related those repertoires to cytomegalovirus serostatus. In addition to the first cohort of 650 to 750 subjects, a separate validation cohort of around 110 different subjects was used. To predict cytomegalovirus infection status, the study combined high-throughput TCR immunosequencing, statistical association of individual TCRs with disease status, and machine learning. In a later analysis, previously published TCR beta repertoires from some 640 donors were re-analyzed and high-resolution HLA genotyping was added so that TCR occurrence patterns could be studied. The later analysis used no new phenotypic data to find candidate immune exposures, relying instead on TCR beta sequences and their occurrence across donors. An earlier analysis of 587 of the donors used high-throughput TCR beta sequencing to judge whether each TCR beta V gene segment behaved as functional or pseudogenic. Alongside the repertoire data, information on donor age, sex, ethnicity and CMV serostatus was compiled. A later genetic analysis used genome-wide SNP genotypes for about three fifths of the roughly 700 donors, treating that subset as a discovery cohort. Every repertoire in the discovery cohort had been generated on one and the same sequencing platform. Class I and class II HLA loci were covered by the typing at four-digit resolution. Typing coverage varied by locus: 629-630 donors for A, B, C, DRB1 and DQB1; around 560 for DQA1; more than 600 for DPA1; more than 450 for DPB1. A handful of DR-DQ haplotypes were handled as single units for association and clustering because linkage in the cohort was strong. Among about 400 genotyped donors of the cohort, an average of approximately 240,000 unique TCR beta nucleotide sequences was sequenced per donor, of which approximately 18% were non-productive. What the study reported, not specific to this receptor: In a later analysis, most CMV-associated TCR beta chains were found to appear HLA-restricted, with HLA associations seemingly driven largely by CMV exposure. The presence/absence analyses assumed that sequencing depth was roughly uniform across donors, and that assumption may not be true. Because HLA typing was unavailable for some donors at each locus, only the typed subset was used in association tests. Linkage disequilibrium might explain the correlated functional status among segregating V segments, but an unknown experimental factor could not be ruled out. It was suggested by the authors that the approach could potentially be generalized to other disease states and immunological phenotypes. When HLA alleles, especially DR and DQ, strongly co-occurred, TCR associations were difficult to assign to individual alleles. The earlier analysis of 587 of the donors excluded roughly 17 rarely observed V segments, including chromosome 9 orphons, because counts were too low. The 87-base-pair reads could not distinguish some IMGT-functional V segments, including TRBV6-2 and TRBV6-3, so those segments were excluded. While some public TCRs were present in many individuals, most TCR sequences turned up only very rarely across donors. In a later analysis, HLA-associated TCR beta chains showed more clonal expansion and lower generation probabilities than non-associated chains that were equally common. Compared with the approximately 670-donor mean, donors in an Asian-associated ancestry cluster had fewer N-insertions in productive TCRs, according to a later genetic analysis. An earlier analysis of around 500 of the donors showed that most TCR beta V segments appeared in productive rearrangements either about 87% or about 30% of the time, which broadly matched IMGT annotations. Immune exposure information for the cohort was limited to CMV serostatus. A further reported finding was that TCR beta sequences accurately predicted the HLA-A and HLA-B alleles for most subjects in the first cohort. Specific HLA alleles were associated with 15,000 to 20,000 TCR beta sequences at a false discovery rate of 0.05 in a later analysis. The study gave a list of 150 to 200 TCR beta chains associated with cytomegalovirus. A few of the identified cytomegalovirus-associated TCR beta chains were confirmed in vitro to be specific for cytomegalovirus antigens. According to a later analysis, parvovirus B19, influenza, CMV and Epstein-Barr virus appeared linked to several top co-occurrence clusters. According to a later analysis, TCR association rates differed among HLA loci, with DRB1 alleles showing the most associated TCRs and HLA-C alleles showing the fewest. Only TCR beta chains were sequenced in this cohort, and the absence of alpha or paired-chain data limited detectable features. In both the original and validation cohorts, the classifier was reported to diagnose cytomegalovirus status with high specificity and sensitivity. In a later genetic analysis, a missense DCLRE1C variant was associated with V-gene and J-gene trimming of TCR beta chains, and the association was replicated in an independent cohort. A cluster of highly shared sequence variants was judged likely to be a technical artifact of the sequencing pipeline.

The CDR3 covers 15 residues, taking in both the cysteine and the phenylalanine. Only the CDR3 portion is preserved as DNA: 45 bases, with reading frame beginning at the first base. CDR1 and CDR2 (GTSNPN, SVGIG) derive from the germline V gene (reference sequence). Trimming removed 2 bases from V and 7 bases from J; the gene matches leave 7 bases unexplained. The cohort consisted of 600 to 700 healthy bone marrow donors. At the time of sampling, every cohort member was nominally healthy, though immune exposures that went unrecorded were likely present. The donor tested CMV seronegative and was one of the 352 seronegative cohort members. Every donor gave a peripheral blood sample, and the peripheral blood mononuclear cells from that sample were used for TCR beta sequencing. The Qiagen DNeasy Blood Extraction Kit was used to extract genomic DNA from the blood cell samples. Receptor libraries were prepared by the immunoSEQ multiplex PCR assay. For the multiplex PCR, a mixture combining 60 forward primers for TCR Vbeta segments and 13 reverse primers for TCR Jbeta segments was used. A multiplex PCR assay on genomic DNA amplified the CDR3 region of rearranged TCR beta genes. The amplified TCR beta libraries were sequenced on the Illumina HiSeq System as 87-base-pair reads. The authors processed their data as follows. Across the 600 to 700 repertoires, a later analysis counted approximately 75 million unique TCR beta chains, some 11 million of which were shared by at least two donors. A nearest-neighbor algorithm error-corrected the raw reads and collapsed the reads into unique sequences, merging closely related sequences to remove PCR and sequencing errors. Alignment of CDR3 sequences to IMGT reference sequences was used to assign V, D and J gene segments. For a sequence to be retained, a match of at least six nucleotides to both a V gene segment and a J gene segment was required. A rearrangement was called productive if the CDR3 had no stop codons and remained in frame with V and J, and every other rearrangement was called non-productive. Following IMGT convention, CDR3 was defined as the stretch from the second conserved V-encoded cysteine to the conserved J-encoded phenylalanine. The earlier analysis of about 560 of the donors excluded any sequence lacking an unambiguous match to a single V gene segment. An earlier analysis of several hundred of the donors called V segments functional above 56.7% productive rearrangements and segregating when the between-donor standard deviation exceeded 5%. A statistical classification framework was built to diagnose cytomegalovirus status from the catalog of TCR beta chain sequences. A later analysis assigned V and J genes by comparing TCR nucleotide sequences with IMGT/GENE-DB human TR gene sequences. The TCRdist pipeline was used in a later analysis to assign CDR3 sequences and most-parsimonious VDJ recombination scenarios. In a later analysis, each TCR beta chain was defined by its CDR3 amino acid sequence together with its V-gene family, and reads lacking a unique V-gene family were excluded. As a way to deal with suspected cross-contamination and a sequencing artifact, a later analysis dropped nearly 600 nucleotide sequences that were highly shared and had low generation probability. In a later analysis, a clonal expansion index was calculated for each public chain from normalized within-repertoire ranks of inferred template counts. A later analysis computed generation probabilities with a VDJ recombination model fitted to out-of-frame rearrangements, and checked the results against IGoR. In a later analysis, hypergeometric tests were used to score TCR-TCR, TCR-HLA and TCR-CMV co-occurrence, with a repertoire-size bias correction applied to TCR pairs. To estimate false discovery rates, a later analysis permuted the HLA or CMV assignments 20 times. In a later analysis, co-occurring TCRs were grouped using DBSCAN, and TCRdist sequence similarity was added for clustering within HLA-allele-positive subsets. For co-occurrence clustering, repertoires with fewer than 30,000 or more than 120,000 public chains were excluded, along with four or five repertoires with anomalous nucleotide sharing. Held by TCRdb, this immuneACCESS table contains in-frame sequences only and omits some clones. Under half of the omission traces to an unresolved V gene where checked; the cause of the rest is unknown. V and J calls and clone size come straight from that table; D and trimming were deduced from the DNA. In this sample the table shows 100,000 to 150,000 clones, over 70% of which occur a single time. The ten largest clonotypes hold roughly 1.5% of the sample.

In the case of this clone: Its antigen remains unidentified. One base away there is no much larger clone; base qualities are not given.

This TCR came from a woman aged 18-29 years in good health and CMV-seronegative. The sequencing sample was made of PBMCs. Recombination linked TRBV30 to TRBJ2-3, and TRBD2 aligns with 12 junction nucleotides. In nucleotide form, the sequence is TGTGCCTGGAGTCCACTAGCGGGAGGAGGAAATACGCAGTATTTT. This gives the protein CAWSPLAGGGNTQYF.